This T cell receptor (beta chain) comes out of a study of cytomegalovirus exposure and HLA in healthy donors. Regarding donors, all were healthy bone marrow donors. PCR was performed using 60 Vbeta and 13 Jbeta primers. Libraries were prepared by immunoSEQ multiplex PCR; TCRdb keeps only in-frame clonotypes and omits some of them. The table includes roughly 160,000 clones, more than 60% detected once. The CDR3 consists of 14 residues. Germline assignment: CDR1 KGHSY and CDR2 FQNENV. V shed 4 bases and J shed 3 bases, with 9 bases lying between them. The origin of this receptor is a woman aged 35 to 49 in good health and CMV-seropositive. The chain uses TRBV16 and TRBJ2-2; D unclear. The sequenced sample was PBMCs. For the CDR3, the DNA is TGTGCCAGCAGCCCTCGTTCGGACACCGGGGAGCTGTTTTTT. Translated: CASSPRSDTGELFF. Full variable domain (missing parts from reference TRBV16 and TRBJ2-2): GEEVAQTPKHLVRGEGQKAKLYCAPIKGHSYVFWYQQVLKNEFKFLISFQNENVFDETGMPKERFSAKCLPNSPCSLEIQATKLEDSAVYFCASSPRSDTGELFFGEGSRLTVL.